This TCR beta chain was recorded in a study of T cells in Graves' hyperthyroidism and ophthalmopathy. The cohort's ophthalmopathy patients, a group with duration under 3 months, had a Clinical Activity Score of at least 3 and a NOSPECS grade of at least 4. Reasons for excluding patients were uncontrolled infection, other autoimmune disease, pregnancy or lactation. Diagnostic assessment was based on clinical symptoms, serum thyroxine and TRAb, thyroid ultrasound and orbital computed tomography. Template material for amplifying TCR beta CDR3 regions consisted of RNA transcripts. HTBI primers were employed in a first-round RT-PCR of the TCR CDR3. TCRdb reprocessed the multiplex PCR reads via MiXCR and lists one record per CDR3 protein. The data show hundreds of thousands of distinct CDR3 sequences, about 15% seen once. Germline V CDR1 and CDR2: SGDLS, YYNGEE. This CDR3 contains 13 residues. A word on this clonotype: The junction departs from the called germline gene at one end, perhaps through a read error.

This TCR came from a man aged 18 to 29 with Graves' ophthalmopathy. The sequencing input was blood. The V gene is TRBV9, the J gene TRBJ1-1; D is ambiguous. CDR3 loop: CASSAGQNTEASF. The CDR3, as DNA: TGTGCCAGCAGCGCGGGCCAGAACACTGAAGCTTCCTTT.